Described below is a single T cell receptor (beta chain) sequence and its context. This clone was recorded a few times. There is no known antigen for this receptor. The sample holds no much larger clone one base away, and base qualities are not on file. Trimming takes 2 bases from V and 2 bases from J, and the germline ends sit 13 bases apart. Reading the germline V gene gives CDR1 MNHNS and CDR2 SASEGT. The CDR3 runs 15 residues from the cysteine to the phenylalanine. The sequence is cut down to CDR3 DNA, 45 bases in frame from base 1. The sample is drawn from a study of cytomegalovirus exposure and HLA in healthy donors (dated by TCRdb to 2016 to 2017). Some background on the complete study: An earlier analysis of approximately 640 of the donors reported approximately 290 Gb of sequence data and more than 90 million unique TCR beta sequences from around 200 million T cells. An early release covering roughly 640 HLA-typed donors comprised approximately 300 gigabases of sequencing data and tens of millions of unique TCR sequences. Of the approximately 400 genotyped donors, approximately 80% were placed in the genetic ancestry cluster associated with self-reported Caucasian donors. The study aimed to test whether signatures of past pathogen exposure could be identified by cataloging public T cell receptors. The study profiled the T cell repertoires of fewer than 850 subjects by immunosequencing and related them to cytomegalovirus serostatus. Besides the first cohort of 500 to 700 subjects, a separate validation cohort made up of some 110 different subjects was used. To predict cytomegalovirus infection status, the study brought together high-throughput TCR immunosequencing, statistical association of individual TCRs with disease status, and machine learning. In a later analysis, previously published TCR beta repertoires from about 670 donors were re-analyzed and high-resolution HLA genotyping was added so that TCR occurrence patterns could be studied. Rather than using new phenotypic data, the later analysis identified candidate immune exposures from TCR beta sequences and from how often those sequences occurred across donors. To decide whether each TCR beta V gene segment behaved as functional or pseudogenic, an earlier analysis of fewer than 750 of the donors relied on high-throughput TCR beta sequencing. Alongside the repertoire data, information on donor age, sex, ethnicity and CMV serostatus was compiled. A later genetic analysis used genome-wide SNP genotypes for about 65% of the roughly 700 donors, treating that subset as a discovery cohort. Every discovery cohort repertoire had been produced on one sequencing platform. Class I and class II HLA loci were covered by the typing at four-digit resolution. The number of donors typed differed by locus, with roughly 629-640 for A, B, C, DRB1 and DQB1, about 500 for DQA1, approximately 570 for DPA1, and around 460 for DPB1. About five DR-DQ haplotypes were treated as single units for association and clustering because of strong linkage in the cohort. On average, around 230,000 unique TCR beta nucleotide sequences were sequenced per donor among a few hundred genotyped donors of the cohort, with around 19% of those sequences being non-productive.

General study outcomes and caveats: The presence/absence analyses assumed that sequencing depth was roughly uniform across donors, and that assumption may not be true. A later genetic analysis reported fewer N-insertions in productive TCRs among donors in an Asian-associated ancestry cluster than the approximately 700-donor mean. In a later analysis, most CMV-associated TCR beta chains were found to appear HLA-restricted, with HLA associations seemingly driven largely by CMV exposure. In vitro tests confirmed that a few of the cytomegalovirus-associated TCR beta chains recognize cytomegalovirus antigens. Most TCR sequences were seen in very few donors, while some public TCRs were found in many individuals. An association between a missense DCLRE1C variant and V-gene and J-gene trimming of TCR beta chains was found in a later genetic analysis and replicated in an independent cohort. At a false discovery rate of 0.05, a later analysis linked about 16,000 TCR beta sequences to specific HLA alleles. In this cohort, only TCR beta chains were sequenced, and detectable features were limited by the absence of alpha or paired-chain data. In an earlier analysis of approximately 590 of the donors, most TCR beta V segments appeared in productive rearrangements about 87% or about 30% of the time, broadly matching IMGT annotations. When HLA alleles, especially DR and DQ, strongly co-occurred, TCR associations were difficult to assign to individual alleles. The only immune exposure information available for the cohort was CMV serostatus. Because counts were too low, seventeen rarely observed V segments, including chromosome 9 orphons, were left out of the earlier analysis of some 600 of the donors. The sequencing pipeline was judged likely to have produced a cluster of highly shared sequence variants as a technical artifact. The study gave a list of 150 to 200 TCR beta chains associated with cytomegalovirus. Compared with equally common non-associated chains, HLA-associated TCR beta chains in a later analysis were more clonally expanded and had lower generation probabilities. The authors suggested that the approach could potentially be extended to other disease states and immunological phenotypes. Some IMGT-functional V segments, including TRBV6-2 and TRBV6-3, could not be distinguished by the 87-base-pair reads and were therefore excluded. A further reported finding was that TCR beta sequences accurately predicted the HLA-A and HLA-B alleles for most subjects in the first cohort. Because some donors lacked HLA typing at each locus, the association tests relied only on the typed subset. In a later analysis, TCR association rates were found to vary across HLA loci, with the most associated TCRs seen for DRB1 alleles and the fewest for HLA-C alleles. Correlated functional status among segregating V segments might be attributable to linkage disequilibrium, but an unknown experimental factor could not be ruled out. The classifier was reported to diagnose cytomegalovirus status with high specificity and sensitivity in both the original cohort and the validation cohort. According to a later analysis, parvovirus B19, influenza, CMV and Epstein-Barr virus appeared linked to several top co-occurrence clusters.

The protocol used for the library was the immunoSEQ multiplex PCR assay. A mixture of 60 forward primers for TCR Vbeta segments and 13 reverse primers for TCR Jbeta segments was used in the multiplex PCR. The CDR3 region of rearranged TCR beta genes was amplified from genomic DNA by a multiplex PCR assay. The amplified TCR beta libraries were sequenced on the Illumina HiSeq System as 87-base-pair reads. The paper's processing steps were these. A later analysis counted about 80 million unique TCR beta chains across the 666 repertoires, and some 11 million of these chains were shared by at least two donors. Raw reads were error-corrected and collapsed into unique sequences with a nearest-neighbor algorithm that merged closely related sequences to remove PCR and sequencing errors. CDR3 sequences were aligned to IMGT reference sequences to assign V, D and J gene segments. Each retained sequence needed at least a six-nucleotide match to both a V gene segment and a J gene segment. Rearrangements were classified as productive when the CDR3 lacked stop codons and remained in frame with V and J, and all other rearrangements were classified as non-productive. CDR3 was defined according to IMGT convention as the region running from the second conserved V-encoded cysteine to the conserved J-encoded phenylalanine. In an earlier analysis of around 640 of the donors, sequences lacking an unambiguous match to a single V gene segment were excluded. An earlier analysis of a few hundred of the donors called V segments functional above 56.7% productive rearrangements and segregating when the between-donor standard deviation exceeded 5%. A statistical classification framework was developed to diagnose cytomegalovirus status using the catalog of TCR beta chain sequences. V and J gene assignment, in a later analysis, came from comparing TCR nucleotide sequences with IMGT/GENE-DB human TR gene sequences. A later analysis assigned CDR3 sequences and most-parsimonious VDJ recombination scenarios with the TCRdist pipeline. In a later analysis, each TCR beta chain was defined by its CDR3 amino acid sequence together with its V-gene family, and reads lacking a unique V-gene family were excluded. As a way to deal with suspected cross-contamination and a sequencing artifact, a later analysis dropped over 550 nucleotide sequences that were highly shared and had low generation probability. In a later analysis, a clonal expansion index for each public chain was calculated from normalized within-repertoire ranks of inferred template counts. Generation probabilities in a later analysis came from a VDJ recombination model fitted to out-of-frame rearrangements, and those results were checked against IGoR. Hypergeometric tests were used in a later analysis to score TCR-TCR, TCR-HLA and TCR-CMV co-occurrence, with a repertoire-size bias correction applied to the TCR pairs. In a later analysis, false discovery rates were estimated by permuting HLA or CMV assignments 20 times. In a later analysis, co-occurring TCRs were grouped using DBSCAN, and TCRdist sequence similarity was added for clustering within HLA-allele-positive subsets. For co-occurrence clustering, repertoires with fewer than 30,000 or more than 120,000 public chains were excluded, along with 4 to 6 repertoires with anomalous nucleotide sharing. TCRdb carries this immuneACCESS record with in-frame sequences only. Its versions omit some clonotypes, under half of them owing to an unresolved V gene in the studies checked, with the rest unexplained. V, J and clone size reflect that table, while D and trimming were determined from the DNA. The sample data list around 98,000 clones, and 60% to 75% of these were observed just once. The top ten clones comprise roughly 1.2% of the sample.

The cohort consisted of 650 to 700 healthy bone marrow donors. All cohort members were sampled while nominally healthy, although unrecorded immune exposures were likely present. The donor was CMV seronegative and was included in the group of several hundred seronegative cohort members. Every donor gave a peripheral blood sample, and the peripheral blood mononuclear cells from that sample were used for TCR beta sequencing. Genomic DNA was extracted from the blood cell samples with the Qiagen DNeasy Blood Extraction Kit. Sequencing used PBMCs. Recombination connected TRBV6-1 to TRBJ2-7; TRBD1 is a weak D gene call, 5 bases matching. The clonotype comes from a female donor in good health and CMV-seronegative. The DNA reads as follows: TGTGCCAGCAGTGAACCCCAGGGTAGAACCTACGAGCAGTACTTC. Translated, this gives CASSEPQGRTYEQYF.